Below, 9 T cell receptor beta chains from the same sample are listed, as sequenced in a study of blood T cell repertoires in COVID-19 (dated by TCRdb to 2020 to 2022). Libraries came from the immunoSEQ multiplex PCR assay. In TCRdb, the immuneACCESS table is reduced to in-frame sequences with V and J assigned. These tables do not hold every clone; where another copy was compared, an unresolved V gene accounts for under half, and the others remain unexplained. This sample gives hundreds of thousands of clones in total; 80% to 90% of them show up just once. The top ten clones comprise 1% to 1.3% of the sample. The sample comprised PBMCs or T cells enriched from blood (not recorded which). Every receptor here comes from a man aged 25-45 years who had recovered from COVID-19.

This sequence joins TRBV6-1 and TRBJ2-3, with D unresolved. Germline CDR1 MNHNS, CDR2 SASEGT. Trimming shortened V by 4 bases and J by 4 bases, and 18 bases separated the two germline ends. There are 16 residues in the CDR3. CDR3 amino acids: CASSGTEHAGSDTQYF. The CDR3 nucleotides are TGTGCCAGCAGTGGTACAGAACATGCCGGTTCAGATACGCAGTATTTT.

The chain recombines TRBV5-4 with TRBJ1-6; the D gene is possibly TRBD1 (6 bases). V lost 6 bases to trimming and J lost 8 bases, with 15 bases between them. This CDR3 spans 14 amino acids. Germline V gene lookup returns CDR1 SGHNT and CDR2 YYREEE (reference sequence). CDR3 amino acids: CASNRGGGDSPLHF. DNA of the CDR3: TGTGCCAGCAATCGGGGAGGGGGTGATTCACCCCTCCACTTT.

A single count supports this clone. The rearrangement links TRBV11-2 to TRBJ2-7; no firm D call. V lost 5 bases and J lost 3, with 5 bases in between. There are 11 residues in the CDR3. Germline CDR1 and CDR2: SGHAT and FQNNGV. CDR3 region: CASSQDYEQYF. DNA of the CDR3: TGTGCCAGCAGCCAGGACTACGAGCAGTACTTC.

This chain connects TRBV28 to TRBJ1-1; TRBD1 aligns across 7 bases. The germline CDR1 and CDR2 sequences are MDHEN and SYDVKM. V was clipped by 4 bases and J by 12 bases; unmatched bases: 8. This CDR3 region has 12 residues. The CDR3 protein is CASSWDRRESFF. The DNA for the CDR3 is TGTGCCAGCAGTTGGGACAGAAGAGAGTCTTTCTTT.

CDR3 region: CASSHQGGVEAFF. CDR3 DNA: TGTGCCAGCAGCCACCAGGGGGGAGTTGAAGCTTTCTTT. The chain carries TRBV28 and TRBJ1-1; 7 bases are shared with TRBD1. CDR1 MDHEN and CDR2 SYDVKM come from the germline V gene. The CDR3 contains 13 residues. V trimming: 6 bases; J trimming: 7 bases; junction bases outside the gene matches: 8.

The chain employs TRBV28 and TRBJ1-4; D gene unclear. The CDR3 has 14 residues. CDR1 is MDHEN and CDR2 is SYDVKM in the germline V gene. Trimming took 5 bases from V and 5 from J, leaving 12 bases between them. CDR3 amino acids: CASSPYRENEKLFF. CDR3 DNA: TGTGCCAGCAGTCCGTACAGAGAGAATGAAAAACTGTTTTTT.

The count of this clone is one. This chain uses TRBV30 with TRBJ1-2, with D hard to call. Per the germline V gene, CDR1 is GTSNPN and CDR2 is SVGIG (reference sequence). Trimming pared 2 bases from V and 8 bases from J, leaving 15 bases between. The CDR3 consists of 13 residues. The CDR3 region is CAWSPEGLFGYTF. The CDR3 DNA is TGTGCCTGGAGTCCGGAAGGACTCTTCGGCTACACCTTC.

This chain connects TRBV2 to TRBJ1-4, with D perhaps matching TRBD1 (6 bases). Trimming pared 11 bases from V and 8 bases from J, leaving 12 bases between. The CDR3 length is 11 residues. Germline CDR1 SNHLY, CDR2 FYNNEI. CDR3 sequence (DNA): TGTGCCGGACGGACAGCCGAAAAACTGTTTTTT. Translating gives CAGRTAEKLFF.

The chain links TRBV28 to TRBJ2-7, with a tentative D call TRBD2 (5 bases). Trimming pared 6 bases from V and 0 bases from J, leaving 6 bases between. Germline assignment: CDR1 MDHEN and CDR2 SYDVKM. The CDR3 length is 12 residues. The CDR3 sequence is CASRAGSYEQYF. CDR3 bases: TGTGCCAGCAGGGCGGGCTCCTACGAGCAGTACTTC.